The next 8 T cell receptor beta chains were all read from a single sample in a study of T cell clonality in common variable immunodeficiency. Generated by immunoSEQ multiplex PCR, the TCRdb table keeps only in-frame clones and is missing some. Altogether about 64,000 clones were found in the sample, and no singletons occur. Source material: peripheral blood mononuclear cells. Receptor source: a person aged 18 to 75 in good health.

This clone appeared many times. The read finishes 3 residues shy of the CDR3 end, and the germline J gene is used to complete it. The chain is built from TRBV29-1 and TRBJ2-3; no clear D gene. Trimming took 2 bases from V and 6 from J, leaving 9 bases between them. From germline, CDR1 is SQVTM and CDR2 ANQGSEA. The length of the CDR3 is 12 residues. CDR3 loop: CSVERAPDTQYF. The CDR3 bases that were read are TGCAGCGTTGAAAGGGCGCCGGATACG.

This clone came up many times. Coverage ceases 3 residues before the CDR3 finishes, and the germline J gene fills in the end. This chain joins TRBV19 and TRBJ2-5; D is tentatively TRBD1 or TRBD2 (5 bases each). The germline V gene encodes CDR1 LNHDA and CDR2 SQIVND (reference sequence). This CDR3 region has 14 residues. V was pared by 6 bases and J by 5 bases, with 16 bases between. CDR3 loop: CASRALRGVETQYF. Incomplete CDR3 DNA: TGTGCCAGTAGGGCCTTGAGGGGAGTGGAGACC.

This clone was detected many times. The read terminates 3 residues before the CDR3 end, so the remaining end is supplied by the germline J gene. The rearrangement uses TRBV9 and TRBJ2-1; no clear D. From germline, CDR1 is SGDLS and CDR2 YYNGEE. V shed 0 bases and J shed 3 bases, with 4 bases lying between them. The CDR3 loop spans 13 amino acids. The covered CDR3 bases are TGTGCCAGCAGCGTAGAGCTCTACAATGAG. Protein: CASSVELYNE. The entire CDR3 reads CASSVELYNEQFF.

This clone was detected only a few times. Read coverage stops 3 residues before the CDR3 terminus; the germline J gene supplies the remainder. This rearrangement joins TRBV11-2 to TRBJ2-7; D might be TRBD1 (5 bases). The CDR3 runs to 13 residues. The ends were cut back, 1 base at V and 6 bases at J, with 10 bases in the middle. Germline-derived CDR1 and CDR2 are SGHAT and FQNNGV. The part of the CDR3 DNA that was read is TGTGCCAGCAGCTTAGGGGGCCAGGGCGAG. This sequence encodes CASSLGGQGE. The entire CDR3 is CASSLGGQGEQYF.

This clone has ten or more counts. The sequence runs out 3 residues before the end of the CDR3; the remainder is reconstructed from the germline J gene. The chain recombines TRBV7-9 with TRBJ1-5, with 7 positions matching TRBD1. Germline trimming cut 6 bases from V and 3 bases from J; bases unmatched to any gene: 5. The CDR3 has 14 amino acids. The germline CDR1 and CDR2 sequences are SEHNR and FQNEAQ (reference sequence). The DNA read from the CDR3 is TGTGCCAGCAGTGGGGACAGCCTCAATCAGCCC. It encodes CASSGDSLNQP. The entire CDR3 reads CASSGDSLNQPQHF.

At least ten counts were recorded for this clone. The CDR3 goes on 3 residues after the read ends, and that part is filled in from the germline J gene. The chain carries TRBV19 and TRBJ2-1, with D tentatively TRBD2 (5 bases). There are 16 residues in the CDR3. Trimming removed 5 bases from V and 6 bases from J, with 20 bases in between. The germline V gene has CDR1 LNHDA and CDR2 SQIVND (reference sequence). The CDR3 spells CASSAIIAIGVNEQFF. The part of the CDR3 DNA that was read is TGTGCCAGTAGTGCCATAATAGCGATCGGAGTCAATGAG.

This clone was seen ten or more times. The read stops 3 residues short of the end of the CDR3; the missing end is completed from the germline J gene. This sequence joins TRBV11-3 and TRBJ2-3; D tentatively reads TRBD1 or TRBD2 (6 bases each). This CDR3 spans 14 amino acids. Trimming removed 5 bases at V and 2 bases at J, with 11 bases between. Looked up from germline, CDR1 is SGHNT and CDR2 is YENEEA. The CDR3 loop reads CASSLGGLTDTQYF. The CDR3 bases that were read are TGTGCCAGCAGCCTAGGGGGGCTCACAGATACG.

In its sample, this clone was seen many times. The CDR3 extends 3 residues past the end of the read, so its final part is completed from the germline J gene. The chain uses TRBV19 and TRBJ1-2; D might be TRBD1 (6 bases). Per the germline V gene, CDR1 is LNHDA and CDR2 is SQIVND (reference sequence). The CDR3 extends over 13 amino acids. CDR3: CASSIGGLEGYTF. CDR3 DNA (partial): TGTGCCAGTAGTATCGGGGGGCTTGAGGGC.